The T cell receptor (beta chain) under discussion was sequenced for a study of T cells in Graves' hyperthyroidism and ophthalmopathy. The wider study: Prior to any treatment, at the point of initial diagnosis, peripheral blood was collected.

There are 15 residues in the CDR3. Trimming pared 0 bases from V and 2 bases from J, leaving 12 bases between. Germline V lookup: CDR1 SGHKS, CDR2 YYEKEE (reference sequence). There are many counts of this clonotype. Amplification targeted TCR beta CDR3 regions from RNA transcripts. Using the HTBI primer set, a first-round RT-PCR was run on the TCR CDR3. TCRdb called the multiplex PCR reads again in MiXCR, with one record for every CDR3 protein. The data contain roughly 380,000 distinct CDR3 sequences, roughly an eighth of them singletons. The sequenced sample was blood. The chain joins TRBV5-5 to TRBJ2-7; no reliable D call. The sequence derives from a young woman with Graves' hyperthyroidism. The CDR3 here is CASSLVANAAYEQYF. CDR3 nucleotides: TGTGCCAGCAGCTTGGTGGCAAACGCAGCCTACGAGCAGTACTTC.